This is a list of T cell receptor beta chains from one sample in a study of OX40 agonist ivuxolimab in advanced cancers. Sequencing used immunoSEQ multiplex PCR; TCRdb keeps in-frame clones, though not all of them. Here the sample spans 67,000 or so clones, roughly 80% being singletons. This sample comprised CD4+ or CD8+ T cells sorted from blood, obtained in a trial of the OX40 agonist ivuxolimab. These TCRs come from an adult with an advanced solid tumor such as melanoma, head and neck, liver or kidney cancer. CDR3s include the opening cysteine and the closing phenylalanine or tryptophan. The order of the fields is D gene, clone size, V gene, J gene, CDR3 protein, CDR3 DNA. D genes are given only for firm matches. Clone size is given for some rows only: seen once, a few or many times, or a class if the clone is expanded.

d_call: TRBD1
clone_size: -
v_call: TRBV4-2
j_call: TRBJ1-4
cdr3_aa: CASSLFPGQGNEKLFF
cdr3_nt: TGTGCCAGCAGCCTGTTCCCGGGACAGGGGAATGAAAAACTGTTTTTT

d_call: TRBD2
clone_size: -
v_call: TRBV7-6
j_call: TRBJ2-3
cdr3_aa: CASSLKGAGGLSTDTQYF
cdr3_nt: TGTGCCAGCAGCTTAAAGGGTGCGGGAGGGCTCAGCACAGATACGCAGTATTTT

d_call: -
clone_size: -
v_call: TRBV7-2
j_call: TRBJ2-7
cdr3_aa: CASSLASMSYEQYF
cdr3_nt: TGTGCCAGCAGCTTAGCTTCGATGTCCTACGAGCAGTACTTC

d_call: -
clone_size: -
v_call: TRBV7-6
j_call: TRBJ2-1
cdr3_aa: CASSLVPGTYNEQFF
cdr3_nt: TGTGCCAGCAGCTTAGTCCCGGGGACCTACAATGAGCAGTTCTTC

d_call: -
clone_size: -
v_call: TRBV7-9
j_call: TRBJ2-1
cdr3_aa: CASSPPGVRASYEQFF
cdr3_nt: TGTGCCAGCAGCCCCCCAGGAGTGAGGGCCTCATATGAGCAGTTCTTC

d_call: TRBD1
clone_size: -
v_call: TRBV4-3
j_call: TRBJ2-1
cdr3_aa: CASSHRGQGVFNEQFF
cdr3_nt: TGCGCCAGCAGCCACCGAGGACAGGGGGTTTTCAATGAGCAGTTCTTC

d_call: -
clone_size: -
v_call: TRBV5-4
j_call: TRBJ2-3
cdr3_aa: CASTQTTEDTQYF
cdr3_nt: TGTGCCAGCACCCAAACCACTGAGGATACGCAGTATTTT

d_call: -
clone_size: -
v_call: TRBV28
j_call: TRBJ2-1
cdr3_aa: CASSFIRGHSSYNEQFF
cdr3_nt: TGTGCCAGCAGTTTCATACGGGGACATAGCTCCTACAATGAGCAGTTCTTC

d_call: -
clone_size: -
v_call: TRBV28
j_call: TRBJ2-1
cdr3_aa: CASSLGGARVINEQFF
cdr3_nt: TGTGCCAGCAGCCTCGGTGGAGCCAGGGTTATCAATGAGCAGTTCTTC

d_call: TRBD2
clone_size: few
v_call: TRBV10-1
j_call: TRBJ2-2
cdr3_aa: CASTSGYPNTGELFF
cdr3_nt: TGCGCCAGCACTAGCGGGTACCCGAACACCGGGGAGCTGTTTTTT

d_call: TRBD1
clone_size: few
v_call: TRBV4-1
j_call: TRBJ2-7
cdr3_aa: CASSAGTVSYEQYF
cdr3_nt: TGCGCCAGCAGCGCCGGGACAGTCTCCTACGAGCAGTACTTC

d_call: -
clone_size: -
v_call: TRBV6-5
j_call: TRBJ1-5
cdr3_aa: CGASSVSNQPQHF
cdr3_nt: TGTGGGGCCTCGTCCGTGAGCAATCAGCCCCAGCATTTT

d_call: TRBD2
clone_size: -
v_call: TRBV4-3
j_call: TRBJ2-7
cdr3_aa: CASSQDVAGVYEQYF
cdr3_nt: TGCGCCAGCAGCCAAGATGTAGCGGGAGTATACGAGCAGTACTTC

d_call: -
clone_size: -
v_call: TRBV5-1
j_call: TRBJ1-1
cdr3_aa: CASSLRGQVEAFF
cdr3_nt: TGCGCCAGCAGCTTGAGAGGGCAGGTTGAAGCTTTCTTT

d_call: -
clone_size: -
v_call: TRBV30
j_call: TRBJ1-6
cdr3_aa: CAWSGENNSPLHF
cdr3_nt: TGTGCCTGGAGTGGGGAAAATAATTCACCCCTCCACTTT

d_call: TRBD2
clone_size: -
v_call: TRBV11-3
j_call: TRBJ2-5
cdr3_aa: CASSPGTRETQYF
cdr3_nt: TGTGCCAGCAGCCCCGGGACTAGAGAGACCCAGTACTTC

d_call: -
clone_size: few
v_call: TRBV7-2
j_call: TRBJ2-7
cdr3_aa: CASRRLARGSYEQYF
cdr3_nt: TGTGCCAGCAGGCGCCTAGCCCGAGGGTCCTACGAGCAGTACTTC

d_call: TRBD2
clone_size: -
v_call: TRBV19
j_call: TRBJ2-5
cdr3_aa: CASSIGLTSGQETQYF
cdr3_nt: TGTGCCAGTAGTATAGGTTTGACTAGCGGGCAAGAGACCCAGTACTTC

d_call: TRBD2
clone_size: -
v_call: TRBV28
j_call: TRBJ2-7
cdr3_aa: CASSFPRTSGYEQYF
cdr3_nt: TGTGCCAGCAGTTTCCCACGGACTAGTGGCTACGAGCAGTACTTC

d_call: -
clone_size: -
v_call: TRBV21-1
j_call: TRBJ1-5
cdr3_aa: CASSNMGQVTNQPQHF
cdr3_nt: TGTGCCAGCAGCAATATGGGACAGGTAACGAATCAGCCCCAGCATTTT

d_call: TRBD2
clone_size: -
v_call: TRBV4-1
j_call: TRBJ2-4
cdr3_aa: CASSQRTRENIQYF
cdr3_nt: TGCGCCAGCAGCCAACGGACTAGGGAAAACATTCAGTACTTC

d_call: TRBD1
clone_size: few
v_call: TRBV5-6
j_call: TRBJ2-7
cdr3_aa: CASSFPGQGETEQYF
cdr3_nt: TGTGCCAGCAGCTTCCCCGGACAGGGAGAGACCGAGCAGTACTTC

d_call: TRBD1
clone_size: -
v_call: TRBV7-2
j_call: TRBJ2-7
cdr3_aa: CASSALTGGAQYF
cdr3_nt: TGTGCCAGCAGCGCCTTGACAGGGGGTGCGCAGTACTTC

d_call: TRBD2
clone_size: once
v_call: TRBV27
j_call: TRBJ2-7
cdr3_aa: CASSFGGGRNYEQYF
cdr3_nt: TGTGCCAGCAGTTTTGGGGGGGGTAGGAACTACGAGCAGTACTTC

d_call: TRBD2
clone_size: -
v_call: TRBV7-9
j_call: TRBJ2-1
cdr3_aa: CASSPTSGSNNEQFF
cdr3_nt: TGTGCCAGCAGCCCGACTAGCGGGAGCAATAATGAGCAGTTCTTC